The 13 T cell receptor beta chains presented below share a single source sample, sequenced in a study of beta chain bispecific antibodies for T cell cancers. The study's findings and limits: Most targeted TRBV signal came from the leukemia cell line cells, not normal T cells.

These receptors lack a known antigen. TCRdb reanalysed the 5' RACE reads using MiXCR and keeps one entry per CDR3 protein. This sample has 20,000 or so distinct CDR3 sequences; under 3% occur once, and the top ten carry approximately 30%. Expansion lasted approximately 3 days, with either anti-CD3 antibody OKT3 or CD3/CD28 beads. Sequencing was done on a sample of healthy donor T cells cultured with leukemia cells. Source of these receptors: a human donor in good health. Some clones in this sample may be carry-over from other donors' samples.

Ten or more counts support this clonotype. The rearrangement joins TRBV24-1 to TRBJ1-1; D unresolved. In germline, CDR1 is KGHDR, CDR2 SFDVKD. This CDR3 is 14 amino acids long. Trimming left V 3 bases short and J 4 bases short, with 11 bases between. CDR3 sequence reads: CATSDPRMGTEAFF. The CDR3 DNA reads TGTGCCACCAGTGATCCGAGGATGGGCACTGAAGCTTTCTTT.

This clonotype was counted only a few times. The chain is built from TRBV19 and TRBJ1-2, with unresolved D. Germline V lookup: CDR1 LNHDA, CDR2 SQIVND (reference sequence). The CDR3 runs to 14 residues. Trimming left V 3 bases short and J 3 bases short, with 11 bases between. The CDR3 reads CASSIGSADYGYTF. CDR3 bases: TGTGCCAGTAGTATTGGGTCGGCAGACTATGGCTACACCTTC. Complete variable domain (other parts from reference TRBV19 and TRBJ1-2): DGGITQSPKYLFRKEGQNVTLSCEQNLNHDAMYWYRQDPGQGLRLIYYSQIVNDFQKGDIAEGYSVSREKKESFPLTVTSAQKNPTAFYLCASSIGSADYGYTFGSGTRLTVV.

This clonotype was counted only a few times. The chain employs TRBV7-8 and TRBJ1-5; D gene uncertain. The V gene's germline CDR1 is SGHVS and CDR2 FQNEAQ. V lost 2 bases to trimming and J lost 0 bases, with 8 bases between them. The CDR3 spans 15 residues. The CDR3: CASSLNGYSNQPQHF. CDR3 in DNA: TGTGCCAGCAGCTTAAACGGTTATAGCAATCAGCCCCAGCATTTT.

This clonotype was picked up many times. Because the CDR3's place on the DNA is in doubt, the DNA is left out and the CDR3 is given as listed by TCRdb. The rearrangement uses TRBV21-1 and TRBJ2-7; TRBD1 is taken as the D call from the table, unchecked against the DNA. TRBV21-1 is deemed a pseudogene. Inclusive of both ends, the CDR3 amounts to 16 amino acids. CDR3 sequence: CASSVFGSGTYYEQYF.

This clonotype was seen at least ten times. Written as DNA, the CDR3 is TGTGCCAGCAGCAGGGCAAGGGGGGTCCGACATGAGCAGTTCTTC. Residues: CASSRARGVRHEQFF. This chain connects TRBV9 to TRBJ2-1; tentatively, D is TRBD1 or TRBD2 (6 bases each). The CDR3 has 15 residues. With 4 bases removed from V and 8 bases from J, the gap between germline ends came to 19 bases. The germline gives CDR1 SGDLS, CDR2 YYNGEE.

This clonotype has more than one count but fewer than ten. The chain is built from TRBV6-5 and TRBJ2-2; D is possibly TRBD2 (5 bases). The CDR3 runs to 14 residues. Germline V gene data show CDR1 as MNHEY and CDR2 as SVGAGI. Trimming shortened V by 6 bases and J by 3 bases, and 11 bases separated the two germline ends. CDR3 in amino acids: CASSPGLYTGELFF. As DNA, the CDR3 is TGTGCCAGCAGCCCCGGACTGTACACCGGGGAGCTGTTTTTT.

This clonotype has ten or more counts. The chain carries TRBV20-1 and TRBJ1-2; no reliable D call. Germline-derived CDR1 and CDR2 are DFQATT and SNEGSKA (reference sequence). This CDR3 region has 14 residues. The V gene lost 2 bases and the J gene lost 0 bases, with 10 bases spanning the gap. The CDR3 reads CSARSELANYGYTF. Written as DNA, the CDR3 is TGCAGTGCTAGATCAGAATTAGCTAACTATGGCTACACCTTC.

The table lists this clonotype with many counts. The chain joins TRBV27 to TRBJ2-3; no definite D call. The CDR3 extends over 14 amino acids. Germline V gives CDR1 MNHEY, CDR2 SMNVEV (reference sequence). V was trimmed by 3 bases and J by 5 bases, leaving 12 bases between them. The CDR3 loop is CASSFGSDVDTQYF. Written as DNA, the CDR3 is TGTGCCAGCAGTTTTGGGTCAGATGTAGATACGCAGTATTTT.

This clonotype has a count of ten or more. This chain uses TRBV7-9 with TRBJ1-1; tentatively, D is TRBD1 (5 bases). The CDR3 contains 15 residues. Per the germline V gene, CDR1 is SEHNR and CDR2 is FQNEAQ (reference sequence). With 3 bases removed from V and 3 bases from J, the gap between germline ends came to 14 bases. DNA for the CDR3: TGTGCCAGCAGCTTTCGTAAGGGGCCTTACACTGAAGCTTTCTTT. It codes for CASSFRKGPYTEAFF.

The CDR3 nucleotides are TGTGCCAGCAGCTTGGTACATCCCGCAGGACTTACCTACGAGCAGTACTTC. Its translation is CASSLVHPAGLTYEQYF. The V and J genes are TRBV5-6 and TRBJ2-7, with D perhaps matching TRBD2 (5 bases). The germline V gene encodes CDR1 SGHDT and CDR2 YYEEEE. This CDR3 spans 17 amino acids. V lost 0 bases and J 2 bases, leaving 18 bases between the germline ends.

This clonotype has a count of ten or more. This CDR3 is CSVGYEQYF. CDR3 bases: TGCAGTGTCGGCTACGAGCAGTACTTC. The chain couples TRBV20-1 to TRBJ2-7; D call uncertain. Germline loops: CDR1 DFQATT, CDR2 SNEGSKA (reference sequence). The length of the CDR3 is 9 residues. Trimming pared 7 bases from V and 3 bases from J, leaving 4 bases between.

This clonotype was observed many times. The genes are TRBV5-1 and TRBJ2-7; D is perhaps TRBD1 or TRBD2 (5 bases each). There are 13 residues in the CDR3. The V gene lost 0 bases and the J gene lost 6 bases, with 10 bases spanning the gap. Germline CDR1 is SGHRS and CDR2 is YFSETQ. This CDR3 reads CASSLAGTTEQYF. The CDR3 DNA reads as TGCGCCAGCAGCTTGGCAGGGACCACCGAGCAGTACTTC. The full variable domain, rest sourced from reference TRBV5-1 and TRBJ2-7, is KAGVTQTPRYLIKTRGQQVTLSCSPISGHRSVSWYQQTPGQGLQFLFEYFSETQRNKGNFPGRFSGRQFSNSRSEMNVSTLELGDSALYLCASSLAGTTEQYFGPGTRLTVT.

This clonotype is medium-sized (0.01 to 0.1%) in the sample. The J gene is TRBJ2-2, the V gene TRBV11-2, with TRBD2 identical over 15 bases. This CDR3 is built from 16 residues. V lost 3 bases and J lost 6; bases outside the gene matches: 2. The germline gives CDR1 SGHAT, CDR2 FQNNGV. CDR3 bases: TGTGCCAGCAGCTTCGGACTAGCGGGGGGGGCCGGGGAGCTGTTTTTT. It yields the protein CASSFGLAGGAGELFF.